This section outlines one T cell receptor beta chain sequence together with its context. The target antigen is unknown. These data originate in a study of T cell repertoires in cytomegalovirus infection. On the study more broadly: Indications of both CMV infection and matching HLA type were provided by public TCR beta signatures.

Study-wide points: The cumulative frequency of public TCR beta families distinguished individuals who carried CMV together with the relevant HLA.

From the reads, TCRdb called clonotypes with MiXCR, one entry per CDR3 protein. The sample lists more than 85,000 distinct CDR3 sequences, less than 25% occurring once. V was cut by 1 base and J by 7 bases, with 19 bases left in between. This CDR3 spans 16 amino acids. The germline gives CDR1 LGHDT, CDR2 YNNKEL (reference sequence). The rearrangement uses TRBV3-1 and TRBJ1-1, with D tentatively TRBD1 (6 bases). Source material: CD8+ T cells from PBMCs. This TCR derives from a human donor in good health (CMV status not recorded). Some clones in this sample may be carry-over from other donors' samples. The CDR3 nucleotides read TGTGCCAGCAGCCAAGCAGGCGGTGGGGGGGCTGGTGAAGCTTTCTTT. Translation gives CASSQAGGGGAGEAFF.